A selection of T cell receptor beta chains follows, all from one sample in a study of glioma-infiltrating T cells after dendritic cell vaccination. Repertoires were generated with immunoSEQ multiplex PCR, while TCRdb's copy carries only in-frame clones and drops some. The sample shows a few thousand clones, about 93% of them seen only once. This sample comprised blood, obtained before dendritic cell vaccination. The receptors stem from a human donor with glioblastoma. Both conserved end residues are part of each CDR3. The D gene is left open where the match is weak. A row's size may be missing; if present it is once, few, many or a size class.

clone_size	v_call	j_call	d_call	cdr3_nt	cdr3_aa
NA	TRBV19	TRBJ2-2	TRBD1	TGTGCCAGTAGTATTAACAGGGGGCTCGCCACCGGGGAGCTGTTTTTT	CASSINRGLATGELFF
NA	TRBV7-9	TRBJ2-3	TRBD2	TGTGCCAGCAGCCTCTTAACTAGCGGGAGGATGACAGATACGCAGTATTTT	CASSLLTSGRMTDTQYF
once	TRBV19	TRBJ2-7	NA	TGTGCCAGTAGCCCCAACGGAGGGAACCTTGGCTACGAGCAGTACTTC	CASSPNGGNLGYEQYF
NA	TRBV27	TRBJ2-2	TRBD1	TGTGCCAGCCGGACAGGGGACACCGGGGAGCTGTTTTTT	CASRTGDTGELFF
NA	TRBV7-6	TRBJ1-3	NA	TGTGCCAGCAGCCGGGGCGGAGGGAGATCAGGAAACACCATATATTTT	CASSRGGGRSGNTIYF
NA	TRBV5-6	TRBJ2-6	TRBD1	TGTGCCAGCAGCTCAGGGAACAGGGGCGCCGCTGGGGCCAACGTCCTGACTTTC	CASSSGNRGAAGANVLTF
NA	TRBV6-6	TRBJ2-7	TRBD2	TGTGCCAGCAGGTACTCCGGGACTAGCGGGGACGAGCAGTACTTC	CASRYSGTSGDEQYF
NA	TRBV6-5	TRBJ1-3	NA	TGTGCCAGCAGTTACTCAACAGGGCCTGGAAACACCATATATTTT	CASSYSTGPGNTIYF
once	TRBV27	TRBJ2-7	TRBD2	TGTGCCAGCAGTTTGCGGCTAGCGGGAGTTCCCTACGAGCAGTACTTC	CASSLRLAGVPYEQYF
NA	TRBV30	TRBJ1-3	TRBD1	TGTGCCTGGAGTCCCCGAGGGGGCGGGGGAAACACCATATATTTT	CAWSPRGGGGNTIYF